This note documents a single T cell receptor beta chain sequence. TCRdb keeps only in-frame clones here, not all; method: immunoSEQ multiplex PCR. The sample records about 40,000 clones, about 80% being singletons. This sample was taken from a study of lymphopenia after photon versus proton radiotherapy. The CDR3 is 14 amino acids. From germline, CDR1 is KGHSH and CDR2 LQKENI. V gave up 2 bases and J gave up 3 bases, with 11 bases separating them. The sequence was obtained from a woman between 65 and 79 years old with pancreatic cancer. Sequenced material: peripheral blood, taken from a patient treated with proton-based radiotherapy. The V call is TRBV18, the J call TRBJ2-7; a possible D gene is TRBD1 (6 bases). The CDR3 sequence is CASSPIQGLYEQYF. For the CDR3, the DNA is TGTGCCAGCTCACCAATACAGGGCCTCTACGAGCAGTACTTC.